This T cell receptor beta chain was recovered during a study of naive and memory T cell subsets. Germline loops: CDR1 DFQATT, CDR2 SNEGSKA (reference sequence). Trimming left V 6 bases short and J 8 bases short, with 18 bases between. The CDR3 extends over 13 amino acids. An equimolar mix of two oligonucleotides served as the beta constant-region primer for TRBC1 and TRBC2. MiXCR was run by TCRdb on the UMI-ligation and nested PCR reads, yielding one entry per CDR3 protein. The data show tens of thousands of distinct CDR3 sequences, more than 10% seen once. By sample fraction, this clonotype is medium-sized.

This chain connects TRBV20-1 to TRBJ2-3, with D perhaps TRBD1 (6 bases). The origin of this receptor is a human donor in good health. The sequencing sample was made of effector memory CD4+ T cells from blood. Subset described: effector memory, CD45RA- CD27-. The chain's CDR3 is CSAQGQGRSTQYF. The CDR3 coding sequence is TGCAGTGCGCAGGGGCAGGGTCGCAGTACGCAGTATTTT.